These T cell receptor beta chains were read from a single sample in a study of multiple sclerosis patients with progressive multifocal leukoencephalopathy. Sequenced by immunoSEQ multiplex PCR; TCRdb stores in-frame clones only, minus some. The sample contains roughly 34,000 clones, roughly 87% of which appear only once. Specimen: PBMCs, collected from a patient treated with natalizumab. These receptor sequences come from a human donor with progressive multifocal leukoencephalopathy. CDR3s include the opening cysteine and the closing phenylalanine or tryptophan. A D gene is named only where the DNA matches it firmly. Some rows mark clone size as missing; the rest say once, few, many or name a class of expanded clone.

abundance,v_gene,j_gene,d_gene,CDR3aa,CDR3nt
NA,TRBV13,TRBJ2-1,NA,CASSPGLKSFNEQFF,TGTGCCAGCAGCCCCGGACTGAAAAGTTTCAATGAGCAGTTCTTC
NA,TRBV27,TRBJ2-5,NA,CASSLRGTQETQYF,TGTGCCAGCAGTTTAAGGGGAACCCAAGAGACCCAGTACTTC
NA,TRBV19,TRBJ2-6,NA,CASSSRAAGANVLTF,TGTGCCAGTAGTAGTCGGGCTGCTGGGGCCAACGTCCTGACTTTC
NA,TRBV6-5,TRBJ1-1,TRBD1,CASNKNRGVGEAFF,TGTGCCAGCAATAAAAACAGGGGGGTTGGTGAAGCTTTCTTT
NA,TRBV5-1,TRBJ2-7,TRBD1,CASSSRPSGTGGLYEQYF,TGCGCCAGCAGCTCCCGCCCCTCCGGGACAGGGGGCCTCTACGAGCAGTACTTC
NA,TRBV28,TRBJ1-1,NA,CASSSGAMNTEAFF,TGTGCCAGCAGCTCCGGGGCCATGAACACTGAAGCTTTCTTT
NA,TRBV7-7,TRBJ2-2,NA,CASSSKLGTGELFF,TGTGCCAGCAGCTCGAAACTTGGGACCGGGGAGCTGTTTTTT
NA,TRBV11-2,TRBJ2-3,NA,CASSLVSKRVSTDTQYF,TGTGCCAGCAGCTTAGTGTCGAAGCGGGTTAGCACAGATACGCAGTATTTT
NA,TRBV29-1,TRBJ1-5,NA,CSVVLGGNQPQHF,TGCAGCGTTGTCCTGGGAGGCAATCAGCCCCAGCATTTT
NA,TRBV18,TRBJ1-4,NA,CASSQTAQGSNEKLFF,TGTGCCAGCTCCCAAACCGCACAGGGATCGAATGAAAAACTGTTTTTT
NA,TRBV28,TRBJ2-2,TRBD1,CAGLHSDRVNPGTGELFF,TGTGCCGGATTACACTCGGACAGGGTGAACCCGGGCACCGGGGAGCTGTTTTTT
NA,TRBV2,TRBJ2-6,NA,CASSRRVLSGANVLTF,TGTGCCAGCTCGAGAAGGGTCCTCTCTGGGGCCAACGTCCTGACTTTC
NA,TRBV5-1,TRBJ2-7,TRBD1,CASSLGTGAYHEQYF,TGCGCCAGCAGCTTGGGGACAGGGGCATACCACGAGCAGTACTTC
NA,TRBV7-9,TRBJ2-5,NA,CASSLGSETQYF,TGTGCCAGCAGCTTAGGGTCAGAGACCCAGTACTTC
once,TRBV21-1,TRBJ2-7,NA,CASSSRDRAYEQYF,TGTGCCAGCAGCAGCCGGGACAGGGCCTACGAGCAGTACTTC
NA,TRBV5-6,TRBJ2-1,TRBD1,CASSLGDRGYNEQFF,TGTGCCAGCAGCCTCGGGGACAGGGGATACAATGAGCAGTTCTTC
NA,TRBV6-5,TRBJ1-2,NA,CASIPGGRSNYGYTF,TGTGCCAGCATCCCCGGAGGGCGGAGTAACTATGGCTACACCTTC
once,TRBV6-5,TRBJ2-7,NA,CASSLESLGDTYEQYF,TGTGCCAGCAGTTTGGAGAGTCTGGGGGATACCTACGAGCAGTACTTC
NA,TRBV5-6,TRBJ1-2,NA,CASSLAGSNYGYTF,TGTGCCAGCAGCTTGGCTGGGAGCAACTATGGCTACACCTTC
NA,TRBV28,TRBJ2-2,NA,CASNRQDGELFF,TGTGCCAGCAACCGACAGGACGGGGAGCTGTTTTTT